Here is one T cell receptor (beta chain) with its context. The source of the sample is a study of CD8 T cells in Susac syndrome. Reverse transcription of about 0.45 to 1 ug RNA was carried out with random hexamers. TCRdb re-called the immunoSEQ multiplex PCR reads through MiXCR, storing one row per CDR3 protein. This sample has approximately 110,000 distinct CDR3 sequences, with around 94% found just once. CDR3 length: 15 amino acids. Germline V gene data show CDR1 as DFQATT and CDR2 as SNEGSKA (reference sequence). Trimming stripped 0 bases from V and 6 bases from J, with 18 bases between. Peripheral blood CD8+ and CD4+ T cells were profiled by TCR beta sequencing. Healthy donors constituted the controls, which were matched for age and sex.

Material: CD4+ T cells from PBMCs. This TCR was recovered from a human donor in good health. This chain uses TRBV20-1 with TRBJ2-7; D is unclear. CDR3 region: CSARDPVSARREQYF. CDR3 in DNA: TGCAGTGCTAGAGATCCGGTCTCCGCTAGGCGCGAGCAGTACTTC.